The rows below give T cell receptor beta chains drawn from one sample of a study of control samples from healthy donors and cancer patients. The data were produced by immunoSEQ multiplex PCR, yet TCRdb's version contains in-frame clones alone and is incomplete. The table shows around 120,000 clones, with over 75% occurring only once. The specimen sequenced was blood. Receptor source: a man aged 55 to 70 in good health. CDR3s include the opening cysteine and the closing phenylalanine or tryptophan. Fields, in order: V gene, D gene, J gene, clone size, CDR3 protein, CDR3 DNA. A D gene is named only where the DNA matches it firmly. Not every row has a clone size; where given, it reads once, few, many or a size class.

TRBV27,TRBD2,TRBJ2-1,.,CASATLGGGGVYEQFF,TGTGCCAGCGCCACGTTAGGGGGCGGGGGGGTGTATGAGCAGTTCTTC
TRBV2,.,TRBJ1-3,.,CASRTGSGNTIYF,TGTGCCAGCAGGACAGGCTCTGGAAACACCATATATTTT
TRBV12-3/TRBV12-4,.,TRBJ2-1,.,CASSFAYNEQFF,TGTGCCAGCAGTTTCGCGTACAATGAGCAGTTCTTC
TRBV28,TRBD1,TRBJ1-4,.,CASSSGTGGKWGKLFF,TGTGCCAGCAGTTCCGGGACAGGGGGTAAATGGGGAAAACTGTTTTTT
TRBV2,.,TRBJ2-7,.,CASMMDISYEQYF,TGTGCCAGCATGATGGACATATCCTACGAGCAGTACTTC
TRBV19,.,TRBJ1-5,.,CASSMREPNQPQHF,TGTGCCAGTAGTATGCGGGAACCCAATCAGCCCCAGCATTTT
TRBV2,.,TRBJ1-2,.,CASSPDRAYGYTF,TGTGCCAGCAGTCCGGACAGAGCGTATGGCTACACCTTC
TRBV6-6,.,TRBJ1-5,few,CASSYSPDPSNQPQHF,TGTGCCAGCAGTTACTCGCCAGACCCGAGCAATCAGCCCCAGCATTTT
TRBV4-3,.,TRBJ1-5,.,CASSQDVGVVWPQHF,TGCGCCAGCAGCCAAGATGTAGGAGTTGTTTGGCCCCAGCATTTT
TRBV4-1,TRBD1,TRBJ2-2,.,CASNRDRNTGELFF,TGCGCCAGCAACCGGGACAGAAACACCGGGGAGCTGTTTTTT
TRBV19,.,TRBJ1-1,.,CASSMNPNSGGTEAFF,TGTGCCAGTAGTATGAATCCAAACTCCGGCGGGACTGAAGCTTTCTTT
TRBV6-1,.,TRBJ1-1,.,CASSDGRENSERTEAFF,TGTGCCAGCAGTGATGGGAGAGAAAACTCGGAACGCACTGAAGCTTTCTTT
TRBV6-6,.,TRBJ2-5,.,CASSYLKETQYF,TGTGCCAGCAGTTACCTCAAAGAGACCCAGTACTTC
TRBV24-1,.,TRBJ1-5,.,CATSEYTSNQPQHF,TGTGCCACCAGTGAATACACCAGCAATCAGCCCCAGCATTTT
TRBV4-1,.,TRBJ1-4,.,CASSQDGAGSNEKLFF,TGCGCCAGCAGCCAAGATGGAGCAGGGAGTAATGAAAAACTGTTTTTT
TRBV28,.,TRBJ1-3,.,CASTLTGGLGNTIYF,TGTGCCAGCACCCTGACAGGAGGCCTTGGAAACACCATATATTTT
TRBV6-1,TRBD1,TRBJ1-3,.,CASSDGTGSGNTIYF,TGTGCCAGCAGTGACGGGACAGGCTCTGGAAACACCATATATTTT
TRBV10-2,.,TRBJ1-1,.,CASRAVVSGTEAFF,TGCGCCAGCAGGGCGGTCGTAAGTGGAACCGAAGCTTTCTTT
TRBV20-1,.,TRBJ1-6,.,CSASTATPYNSPLHF,TGCAGTGCTAGTACAGCAACTCCCTATAATTCACCCCTCCACTTT
TRBV7-2,.,TRBJ2-7,.,CASSLLFESYEQYF,TGTGCCAGCAGCTTGTTGTTCGAATCCTACGAGCAGTACTTC
TRBV5-1,TRBD1,TRBJ2-1,.,CASSFGTGSDEQFF,TGCGCCAGCAGCTTCGGGACAGGGAGCGATGAGCAGTTCTTC
TRBV13,.,TRBJ1-2,once,CASSLAGRTGGYTF,TGTGCCAGCAGCTTAGCTGGCAGGACTGGCGGCTACACCTTC
TRBV9,TRBD1,TRBJ1-4,.,CASSGRPGGLDEKLFF,TGTGCCAGCAGCGGACGCCCAGGGGGCTTGGATGAAAAACTGTTTTTT
TRBV7-8,.,TRBJ1-3,.,CASSFQGFAGNTIYF,TGTGCCAGCAGCTTTCAGGGTTTTGCTGGAAACACCATATATTTT
TRBV7-9,.,TRBJ1-6,.,CASSDPGPHLPLHF,TGTGCCAGCAGCGACCCCGGGCCGCACCTCCCCCTCCACTTT
TRBV10-3,TRBD1,TRBJ2-7,.,CAISLGGQGNEQYF,TGTGCCATCAGTCTTGGGGGACAGGGGAACGAGCAGTACTTC
TRBV5-1,.,TRBJ2-1,.,CASSLGDRSSYNEQFF,TGCGCCAGCAGCTTGGGTGACAGGAGCTCCTACAATGAGCAGTTCTTC
TRBV10-3,.,TRBJ2-3,.,CAISDQGLSGYF,TGTGCCATCAGTGACCAGGGACTCAGTGGGTATTTT
TRBV6-5,.,TRBJ1-1,few,CASSYSTPVNTEAFF,TGTGCCAGCAGTTACTCGACGCCAGTGAACACTGAAGCTTTCTTT
TRBV2,TRBD1,TRBJ1-4,.,CASTGQGEEKLFF,TGTGCCAGCACAGGACAGGGGGAAGAAAAACTGTTTTTT
TRBV28,.,TRBJ1-2,.,CATGPGHPYGYTF,TGTGCCACCGGGCCAGGGCATCCCTATGGCTACACCTTC
TRBV28,TRBD1,TRBJ2-3,.,CASSFQGVSTDTQYF,TGTGCCAGCAGTTTCCAGGGGGTGAGCACAGATACGCAGTATTTT
TRBV11-3,TRBD2,TRBJ2-3,.,CASSPTSGGTTDTQYF,TGTGCCAGCAGCCCCACTAGCGGGGGAACCACAGATACGCAGTATTTT
TRBV7-3,.,TRBJ2-6,.,CASSLISGPGANVLTF,TGTGCCAGCAGCTTAATCTCGGGACCTGGGGCCAACGTCCTGACTTTC
TRBV7-3,.,TRBJ2-2,.,CASSSQSNTGELFF,TGTGCCAGCAGCTCGCAGTCGAACACCGGGGAGCTGTTTTTT